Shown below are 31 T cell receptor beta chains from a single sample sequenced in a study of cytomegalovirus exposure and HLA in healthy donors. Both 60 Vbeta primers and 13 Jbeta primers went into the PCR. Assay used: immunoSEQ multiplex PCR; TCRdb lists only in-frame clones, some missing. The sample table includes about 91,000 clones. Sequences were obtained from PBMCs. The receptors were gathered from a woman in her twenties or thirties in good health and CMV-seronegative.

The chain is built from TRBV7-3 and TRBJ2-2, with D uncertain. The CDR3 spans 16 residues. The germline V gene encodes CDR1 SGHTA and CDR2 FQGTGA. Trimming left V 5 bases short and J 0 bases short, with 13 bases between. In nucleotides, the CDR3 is TGTGCCAGCAGCCTATCCGCCCAAACGAACACCGGGGAGCTGTTTTTT. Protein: CASSLSAQTNTGELFF.

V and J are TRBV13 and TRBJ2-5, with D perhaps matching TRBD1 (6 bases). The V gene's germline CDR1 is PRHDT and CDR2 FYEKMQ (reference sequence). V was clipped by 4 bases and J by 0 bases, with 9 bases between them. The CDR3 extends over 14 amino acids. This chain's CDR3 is CASSYRDNQETQYF. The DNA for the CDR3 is TGTGCCAGCAGCTACCGGGACAACCAAGAGACCCAGTACTTC.

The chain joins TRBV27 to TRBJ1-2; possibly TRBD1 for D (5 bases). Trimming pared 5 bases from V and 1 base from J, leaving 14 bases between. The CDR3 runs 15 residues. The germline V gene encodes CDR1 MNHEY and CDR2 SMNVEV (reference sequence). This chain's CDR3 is CASSPRQTINYGYTF. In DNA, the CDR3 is TGTGCCAGCAGTCCTAGACAGACCATTAACTATGGCTACACCTTC.

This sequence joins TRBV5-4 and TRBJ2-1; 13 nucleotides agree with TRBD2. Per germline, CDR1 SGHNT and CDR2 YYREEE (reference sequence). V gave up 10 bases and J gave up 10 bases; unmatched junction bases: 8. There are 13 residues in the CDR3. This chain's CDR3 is CAGSGTSGAEQFF. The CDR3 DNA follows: TGTGCCGGCTCCGGGACTAGCGGGGCGGAGCAGTTCTTC.

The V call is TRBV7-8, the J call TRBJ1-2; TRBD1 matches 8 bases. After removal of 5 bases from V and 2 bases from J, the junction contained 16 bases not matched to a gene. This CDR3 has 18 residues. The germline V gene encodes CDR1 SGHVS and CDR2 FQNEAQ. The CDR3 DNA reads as TGTGCCAGCAGCCTTAGTAAGGTCTGGGACAGGAGGAACTATGGCTACACCTTC. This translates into CASSLSKVWDRRNYGYTF.

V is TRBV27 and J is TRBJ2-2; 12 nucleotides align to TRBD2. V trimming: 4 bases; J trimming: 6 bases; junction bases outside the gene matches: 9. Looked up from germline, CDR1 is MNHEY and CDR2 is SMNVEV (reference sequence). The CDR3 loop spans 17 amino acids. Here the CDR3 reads CASSYPPSGGASGELFF. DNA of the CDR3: TGTGCCAGCAGTTACCCTCCTAGCGGGGGGGCCTCCGGGGAGCTGTTTTTT.

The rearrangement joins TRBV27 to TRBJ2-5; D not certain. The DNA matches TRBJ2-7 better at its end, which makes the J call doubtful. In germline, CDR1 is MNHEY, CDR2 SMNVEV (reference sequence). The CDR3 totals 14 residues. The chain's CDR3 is CASSLYTGIYEQYF. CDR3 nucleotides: TGTGCCAGCAGCCTATATACGGGTATTTACGAGCAGTACTTC.

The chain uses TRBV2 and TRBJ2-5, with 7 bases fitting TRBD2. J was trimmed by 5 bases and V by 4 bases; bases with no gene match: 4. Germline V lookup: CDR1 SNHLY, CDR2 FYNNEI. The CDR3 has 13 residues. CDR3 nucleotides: TGTGCCAGCAGTGTGTTCGGGAGGGAGACCCAGTACTTC. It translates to CASSVFGRETQYF.

Here the CDR3 reads CASSFRAGGFYGYTF. The CDR3, as DNA: TGTGCCAGCAGTTTCCGGGCAGGGGGCTTCTATGGCTACACCTTC. V is TRBV28 and J is TRBJ1-2; 8 nucleotides match TRBD1. The germline V gene encodes CDR1 MDHEN and CDR2 SYDVKM. CDR3 length: 15 amino acids. The trim removed 3 bases at V and 4 bases at J, leaving 7 bases unmatched.

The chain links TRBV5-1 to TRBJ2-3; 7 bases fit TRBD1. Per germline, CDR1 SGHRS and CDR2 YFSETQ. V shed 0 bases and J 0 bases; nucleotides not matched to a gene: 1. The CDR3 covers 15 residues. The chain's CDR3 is CASSLGDSSTDTQYF. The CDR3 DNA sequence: TGCGCCAGCAGCTTGGGGGACAGTAGCACAGATACGCAGTATTTT.

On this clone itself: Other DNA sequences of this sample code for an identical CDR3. This chain's CDR3 is CASSQDRGNQPQHF. In nucleotides, the CDR3 is TGCGCCAGCAGCCAGGACAGGGGCAATCAGCCCCAGCATTTT. V and J are TRBV4-1 and TRBJ1-5; 8 positions agree with TRBD1. Germline V gene data show CDR1 as MGHRA and CDR2 as YSYEKL. The CDR3 loop spans 14 amino acids. J lost 2 bases, V lost 3 bases, and 0 bases had no gene match.

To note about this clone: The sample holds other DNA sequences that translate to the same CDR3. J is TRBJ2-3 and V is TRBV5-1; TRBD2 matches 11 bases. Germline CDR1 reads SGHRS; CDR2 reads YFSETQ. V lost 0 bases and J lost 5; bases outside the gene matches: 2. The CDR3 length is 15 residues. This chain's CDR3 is CASSLEGLAGDTQYF. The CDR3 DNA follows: TGCGCCAGCAGCTTGGAAGGACTAGCGGGAGATACGCAGTATTTT.

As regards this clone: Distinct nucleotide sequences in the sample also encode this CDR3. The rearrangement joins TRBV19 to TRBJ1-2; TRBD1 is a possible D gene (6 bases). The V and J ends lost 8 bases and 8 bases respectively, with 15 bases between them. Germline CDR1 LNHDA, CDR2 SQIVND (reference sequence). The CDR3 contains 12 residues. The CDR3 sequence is CASQGAGEGYTF. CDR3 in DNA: TGTGCCAGTCAAGGGGCAGGGGAGGGCTACACCTTC.

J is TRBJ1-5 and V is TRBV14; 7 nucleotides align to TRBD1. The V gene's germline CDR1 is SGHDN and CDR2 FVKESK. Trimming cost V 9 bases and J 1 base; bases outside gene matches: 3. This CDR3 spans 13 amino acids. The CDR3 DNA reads TGTGCCAGAGACAGGGAAAGCAATCAGCCCCAGCATTTT. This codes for CARDRESNQPQHF.

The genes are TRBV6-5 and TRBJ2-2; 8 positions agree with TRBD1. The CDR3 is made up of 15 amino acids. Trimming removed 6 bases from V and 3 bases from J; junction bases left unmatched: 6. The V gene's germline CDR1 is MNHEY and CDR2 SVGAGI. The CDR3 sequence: CASSKDRGDTGELFF. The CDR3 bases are TGTGCCAGCAGCAAAGACAGGGGCGACACCGGGGAGCTGTTTTTT.

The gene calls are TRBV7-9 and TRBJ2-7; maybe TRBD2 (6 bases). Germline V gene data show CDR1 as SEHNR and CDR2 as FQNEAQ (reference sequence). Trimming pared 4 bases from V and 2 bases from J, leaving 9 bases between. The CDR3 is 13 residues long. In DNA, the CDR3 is TGTGCCAGCAGCTCCCGGGAGACCTACGAGCAGTACTTC. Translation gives CASSSRETYEQYF.

The CDR3 protein is CATSPLSAGRMGQYF. CDR3 DNA sequence: TGTGCCACCAGCCCCTTATCCGCGGGGAGGATGGGGCAGTACTTC. The chain employs TRBV15 and TRBJ2-7; D might be TRBD2 (6 bases). V was cut by 5 bases and J by 9 bases, with 23 bases left in between. This CDR3 is 15 amino acids long. CDR1 and CDR2 from the germline V gene are LNHNV and YYDKDF (reference sequence).

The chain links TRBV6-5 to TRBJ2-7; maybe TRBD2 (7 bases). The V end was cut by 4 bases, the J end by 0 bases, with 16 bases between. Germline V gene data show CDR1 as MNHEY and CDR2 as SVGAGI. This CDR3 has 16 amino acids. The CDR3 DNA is TGTGCCAGCAGTTCCAGGGGACTATTAAGCTCCTACGAGCAGTACTTC. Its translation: CASSSRGLLSSYEQYF.

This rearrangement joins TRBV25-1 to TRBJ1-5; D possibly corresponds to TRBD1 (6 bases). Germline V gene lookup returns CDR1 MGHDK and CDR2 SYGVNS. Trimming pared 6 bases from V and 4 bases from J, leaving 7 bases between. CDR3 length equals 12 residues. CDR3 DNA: TGTGCCAGCAGACAGGGTAATCAGCCCCAGCATTTT. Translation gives CASRQGNQPQHF.

This CDR3 is CSVGSQNQPQHF. As DNA, the CDR3 is TGCAGCGTTGGGTCACAGAATCAGCCCCAGCATTTT. The rearrangement links TRBV29-1 to TRBJ1-5; D not certain. V shed 4 bases and J shed 4 bases, with 8 bases lying between them. Germline assignment: CDR1 SQVTM and CDR2 ANQGSEA. This CDR3 spans 12 amino acids.

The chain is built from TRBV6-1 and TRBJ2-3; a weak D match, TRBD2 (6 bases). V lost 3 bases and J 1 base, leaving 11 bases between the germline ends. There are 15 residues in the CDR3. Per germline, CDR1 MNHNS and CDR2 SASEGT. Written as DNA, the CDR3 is TGTGCCAGCAGTGATGGGTGGGGGGGCACAGATACGCAGTATTTT. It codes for CASSDGWGGTDTQYF.

The CDR3 spells CASSSQRNTEAFF. In nucleotides, the CDR3 is TGTGCCAGCAGTTCACAGAGGAACACTGAAGCTTTCTTT. This chain links TRBV6-5 with TRBJ1-1; D gene ambiguous. V was shortened by 4 bases and J by 1 base, with 7 bases between the two germline ends. Germline CDR1 and CDR2: MNHEY and SVGAGI. The CDR3 spans 13 residues.

The CDR3 sequence: CSVLTGGQETQYF. CDR3 sequence (DNA): TGCAGCGTTCTAACGGGGGGACAAGAGACCCAGTACTTC. The chain links TRBV29-1 to TRBJ2-5; 7 positions agree with TRBD2. The CDR3 loop spans 13 amino acids. Germline-derived CDR1 and CDR2 are SQVTM and ANQGSEA. The J segment lost 2 bases and the V segment lost 5 bases, leaving 5 bases of the junction unmatched.

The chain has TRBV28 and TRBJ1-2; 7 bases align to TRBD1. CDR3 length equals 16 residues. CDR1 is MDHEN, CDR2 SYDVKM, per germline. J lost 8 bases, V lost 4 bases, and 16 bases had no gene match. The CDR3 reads CASSSLRGRGSWGYTF. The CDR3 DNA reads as TGTGCCAGCAGTTCCCTCCGCGGCAGGGGGAGTTGGGGCTACACCTTC.

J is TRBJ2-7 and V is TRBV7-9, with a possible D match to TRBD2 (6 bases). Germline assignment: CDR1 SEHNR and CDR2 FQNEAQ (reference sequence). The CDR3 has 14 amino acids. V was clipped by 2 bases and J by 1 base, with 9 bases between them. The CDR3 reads CASSLSSGSYEQYF. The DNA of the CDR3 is TGTGCCAGCAGCTTAAGTAGCGGTTCCTACGAGCAGTACTTC.

Written as DNA, the CDR3 is TGTGCCAGCAGTCCCCACAATCAGCCCCAGCATTTT. Translation: CASSPHNQPQHF. The V call is TRBV28, the J call TRBJ1-5; D is unresolved. This CDR3 region has 12 residues. Trimming removed 5 bases at V and 3 bases at J, with 5 bases between. The germline V gene has CDR1 MDHEN and CDR2 SYDVKM.

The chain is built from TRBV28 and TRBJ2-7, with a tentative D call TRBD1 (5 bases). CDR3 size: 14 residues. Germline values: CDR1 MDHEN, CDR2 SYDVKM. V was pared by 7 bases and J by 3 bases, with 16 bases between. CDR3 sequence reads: CASIQWGRNYEQYF. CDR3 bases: TGTGCCAGCATTCAATGGGGCAGGAACTACGAGCAGTACTTC.

Here the CDR3 DNA reads TGTGCCAGCAGCGTAGCAGGGTTCATGAACACTGAAGCTTTCTTT. Its protein is CASSVAGFMNTEAFF. The chain employs TRBV9 and TRBJ1-1; TRBD1 might be the D (5 bases). Trimming removed 0 bases from V and 0 bases from J, with 9 bases in between. CDR3 length: 15 residues. Germline lookup yields CDR1 SGDLS and CDR2 YYNGEE.

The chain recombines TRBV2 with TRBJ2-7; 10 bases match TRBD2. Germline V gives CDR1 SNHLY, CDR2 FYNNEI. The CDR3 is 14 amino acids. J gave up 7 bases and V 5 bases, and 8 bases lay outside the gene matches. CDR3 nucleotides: TGTGCCAGCAGTCCTCTAGCGGGAGTGCTTGAGCAGTACTTC. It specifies CASSPLAGVLEQYF.

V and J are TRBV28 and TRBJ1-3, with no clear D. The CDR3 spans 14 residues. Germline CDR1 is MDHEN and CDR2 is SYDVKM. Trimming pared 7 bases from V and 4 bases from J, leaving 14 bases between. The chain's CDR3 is CASTFLALGNTIYF. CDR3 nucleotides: TGTGCCAGCACCTTCTTGGCTCTGGGAAACACCATATATTTT.

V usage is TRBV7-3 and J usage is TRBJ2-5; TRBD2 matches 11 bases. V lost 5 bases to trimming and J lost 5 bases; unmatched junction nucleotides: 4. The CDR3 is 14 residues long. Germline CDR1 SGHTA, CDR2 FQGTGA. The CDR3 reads CASSPTSGSETQYF. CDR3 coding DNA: TGTGCCAGCAGCCCAACTAGCGGGAGTGAGACCCAGTACTTC. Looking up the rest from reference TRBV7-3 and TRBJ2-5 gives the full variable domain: GAGVSQTPSNKVTEKGKYVELRCDPISGHTALYWYRQSLGQGPEFLIYFQGTGAADDSGLPNDRFFAVRPEGSVSTLKIQRTERGDSAVYLCASSPTSGSETQYFGPGTRLLVL.